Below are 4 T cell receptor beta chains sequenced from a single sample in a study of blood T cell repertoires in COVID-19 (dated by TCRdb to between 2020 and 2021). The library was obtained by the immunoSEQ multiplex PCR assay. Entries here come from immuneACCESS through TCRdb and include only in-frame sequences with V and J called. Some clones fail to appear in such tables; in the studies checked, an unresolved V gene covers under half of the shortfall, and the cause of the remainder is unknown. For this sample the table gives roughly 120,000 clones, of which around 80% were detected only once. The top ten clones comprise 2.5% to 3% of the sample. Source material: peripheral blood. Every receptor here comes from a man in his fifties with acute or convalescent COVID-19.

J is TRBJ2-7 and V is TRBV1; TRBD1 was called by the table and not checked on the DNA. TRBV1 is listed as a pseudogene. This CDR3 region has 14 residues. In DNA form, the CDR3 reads TGCACCATCTGTTACCGTGGACAGTTCTACGAGCAGTACTTC. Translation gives CTICYRGQFYEQYF.

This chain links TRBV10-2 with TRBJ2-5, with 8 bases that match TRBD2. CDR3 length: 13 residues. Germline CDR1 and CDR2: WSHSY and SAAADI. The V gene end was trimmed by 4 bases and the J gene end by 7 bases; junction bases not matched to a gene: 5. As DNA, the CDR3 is TGCGCCAGCAGTGCGACTAGCGAGGGGACCCAGTACTTC. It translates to CASSATSEGTQYF.

The CDR3 sequence is CASSLTGGHSPLHF. DNA for the CDR3: TGTGCCAGCAGCTTGACAGGGGGCCATTCACCCCTCCACTTT. The chain recombines TRBV5-6 with TRBJ1-6; 9 bases map to TRBD1. Unmatched junction bases numbered 1, after V lost 1 base and J lost 8 bases. CDR1 and CDR2 (germline): SGHDT, YYEEEE. The CDR3 contains 14 residues.

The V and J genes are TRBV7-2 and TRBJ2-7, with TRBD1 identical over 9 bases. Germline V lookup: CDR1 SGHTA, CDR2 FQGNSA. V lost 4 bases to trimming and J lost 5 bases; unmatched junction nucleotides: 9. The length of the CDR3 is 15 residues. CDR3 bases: TGTGCCAGCAGCTCTTCCGGGACAGGGTCCCACGAGCAGTACTTC. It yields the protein CASSSSGTGSHEQYF. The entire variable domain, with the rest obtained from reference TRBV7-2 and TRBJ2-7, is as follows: GAGVSQSPSNKVTEKGKDVELRCDPISGHTALYWYRQSLGQGLEFLIYFQGNSAPDKSGLPSDRFSAERTGGSVSTLTIQRTQQEDSAVYLCASSSSGTGSHEQYFGPGTRLTVT.